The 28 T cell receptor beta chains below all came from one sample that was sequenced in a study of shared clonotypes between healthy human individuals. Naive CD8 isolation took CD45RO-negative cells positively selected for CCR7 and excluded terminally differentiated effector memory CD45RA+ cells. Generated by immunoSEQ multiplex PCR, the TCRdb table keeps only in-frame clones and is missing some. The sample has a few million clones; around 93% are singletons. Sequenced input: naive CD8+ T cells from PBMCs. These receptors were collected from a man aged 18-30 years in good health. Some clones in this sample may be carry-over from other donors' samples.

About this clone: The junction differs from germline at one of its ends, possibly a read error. CDR3 nucleotide sequence: TGTGCCAGCAGCGTAGCTAGCGGGAGCGGTACCGGGGAGCTGTTTTTT. It is translated as CASSVASGSGTGELFF. The V gene is TRBV7-9, the J gene TRBJ2-2; 10 nucleotides align to TRBD2. This CDR3 comprises 16 residues. The germline CDR1 and CDR2 sequences are SEHNR and FQNEAQ (reference sequence).

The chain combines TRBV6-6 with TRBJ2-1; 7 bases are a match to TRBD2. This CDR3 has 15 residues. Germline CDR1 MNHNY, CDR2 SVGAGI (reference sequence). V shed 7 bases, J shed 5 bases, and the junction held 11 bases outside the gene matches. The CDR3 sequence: CASTKGREMHNEQFF. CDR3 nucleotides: TGTGCCAGCACCAAGGGGCGGGAGATGCACAATGAGCAGTTCTTC.

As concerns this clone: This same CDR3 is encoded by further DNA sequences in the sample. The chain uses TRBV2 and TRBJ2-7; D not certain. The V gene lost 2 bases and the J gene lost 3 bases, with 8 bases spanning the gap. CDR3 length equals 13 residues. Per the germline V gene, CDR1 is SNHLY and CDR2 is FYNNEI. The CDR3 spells CASSESGIYEQYF. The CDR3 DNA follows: TGTGCCAGCAGTGAATCCGGAATCTACGAGCAGTACTTC.

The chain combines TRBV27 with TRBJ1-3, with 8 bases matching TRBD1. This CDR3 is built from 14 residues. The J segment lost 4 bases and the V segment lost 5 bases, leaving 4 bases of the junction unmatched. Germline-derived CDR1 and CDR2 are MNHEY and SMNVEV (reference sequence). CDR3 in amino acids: CASSDRGGGNTIYF. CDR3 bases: TGTGCCAGCAGTGACAGGGGTGGAGGAAACACCATATATTTT.

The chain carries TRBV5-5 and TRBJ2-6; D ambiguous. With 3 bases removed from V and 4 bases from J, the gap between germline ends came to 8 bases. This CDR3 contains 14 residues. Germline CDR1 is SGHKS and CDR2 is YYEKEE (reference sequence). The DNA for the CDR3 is TGTGCCAGCAGCTGGAGTTTGGGGGCCAACGTCCTGACTTTC. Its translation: CASSWSLGANVLTF. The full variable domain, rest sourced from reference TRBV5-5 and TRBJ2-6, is DAGVTQSPTHLIKTRGQQVTLRCSPISGHKSVSWYQQVLGQGPQFIFQYYEKEERGRGNFPDRFSARQFPNYSSELNVNALLLGDSALYLCASSWSLGANVLTFGAGSRLTVL.

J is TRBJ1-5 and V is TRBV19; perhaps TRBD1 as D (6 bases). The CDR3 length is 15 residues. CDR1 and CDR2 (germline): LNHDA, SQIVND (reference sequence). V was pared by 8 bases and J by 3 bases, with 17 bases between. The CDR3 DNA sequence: TGTGCCAGTCACGGAGGGGGGCCCACCAATCAGCCCCAGCATTTT. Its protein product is CASHGGGPTNQPQHF. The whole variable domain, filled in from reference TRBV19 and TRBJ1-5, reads DGGITQSPKYLFRKEGQNVTLSCEQNLNHDAMYWYRQDPGQGLRLIYYSQIVNDFQKGDIAEGYSVSREKKESFPLTVTSAQKNPTAFYLCASHGGGPTNQPQHFGDGTRLSIL.

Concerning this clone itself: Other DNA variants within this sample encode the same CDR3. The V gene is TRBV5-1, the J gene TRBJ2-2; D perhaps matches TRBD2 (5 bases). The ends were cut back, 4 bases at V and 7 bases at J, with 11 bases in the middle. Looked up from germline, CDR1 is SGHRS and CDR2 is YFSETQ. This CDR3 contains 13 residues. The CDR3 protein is CASSQDLSGELFF. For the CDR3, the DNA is TGCGCCAGCAGCCAGGACTTGAGCGGGGAGCTGTTTTTT. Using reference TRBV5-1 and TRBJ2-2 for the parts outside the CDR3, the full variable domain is KAGVTQTPRYLIKTRGQQVTLSCSPISGHRSVSWYQQTPGQGLQFLFEYFSETQRNKGNFPGRFSGRQFSNSRSEMNVSTLELGDSALYLCASSQDLSGELFFGEGSRLTVL.

The CDR3 region has the DNA TGTGCCAGCAGCTTAGCAGGGGGCTGGGGCCTTACTAATGAAAAACTGTTTTTT. The encoded protein is CASSLAGGWGLTNEKLFF. This rearrangement joins TRBV7-9 to TRBJ1-4, with 7 bases matching TRBD1. CDR1 and CDR2 from the germline V gene are SEHNR and FQNEAQ (reference sequence). CDR3 length: 18 amino acids. Unmatched junction bases numbered 9, after V lost 0 bases and J lost 2 bases.

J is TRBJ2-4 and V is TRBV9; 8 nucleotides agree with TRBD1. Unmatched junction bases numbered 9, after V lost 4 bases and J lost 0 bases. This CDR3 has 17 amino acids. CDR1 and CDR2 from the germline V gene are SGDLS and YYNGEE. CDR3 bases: TGTGCCAGCAGCCATCCGGGACAGGCAGTAGCCAAAAACATTCAGTACTTC. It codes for CASSHPGQAVAKNIQYF.

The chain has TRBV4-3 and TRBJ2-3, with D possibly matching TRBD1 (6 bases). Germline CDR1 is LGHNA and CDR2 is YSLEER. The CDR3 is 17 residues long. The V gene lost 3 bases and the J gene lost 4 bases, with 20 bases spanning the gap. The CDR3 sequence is CASSQSSTGTRADTQYF. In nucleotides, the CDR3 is TGCGCCAGCAGCCAGAGTTCTACAGGGACAAGGGCAGATACGCAGTATTTT.

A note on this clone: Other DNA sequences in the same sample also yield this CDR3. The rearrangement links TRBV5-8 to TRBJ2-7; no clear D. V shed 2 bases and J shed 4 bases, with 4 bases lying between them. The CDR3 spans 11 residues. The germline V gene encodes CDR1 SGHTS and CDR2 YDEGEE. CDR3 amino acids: CASSFLYEQYF. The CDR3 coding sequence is TGTGCCAGCAGCTTCCTATACGAGCAGTACTTC.

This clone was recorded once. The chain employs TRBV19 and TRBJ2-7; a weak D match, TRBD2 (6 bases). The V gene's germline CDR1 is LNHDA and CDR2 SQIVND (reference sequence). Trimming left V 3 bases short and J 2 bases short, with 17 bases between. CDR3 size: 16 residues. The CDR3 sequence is CASSMWAGLEAYEQYF. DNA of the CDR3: TGTGCCAGTAGTATGTGGGCGGGACTTGAGGCCTACGAGCAGTACTTC.

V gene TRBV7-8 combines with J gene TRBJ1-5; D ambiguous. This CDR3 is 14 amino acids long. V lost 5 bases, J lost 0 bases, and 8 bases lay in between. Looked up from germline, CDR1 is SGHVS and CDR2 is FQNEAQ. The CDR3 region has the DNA TGTGCCAGCAGCACCCGGGGTAGCAATCAGCCCCAGCATTTT. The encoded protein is CASSTRGSNQPQHF.

CDR3 protein: CASSSVYNEQFF. Here the CDR3 DNA reads TGTGCCAGCAGCTCTGTTTACAATGAGCAGTTCTTC. The chain has TRBV7-2 and TRBJ2-1; no reliable D call. The CDR3 covers 12 residues. Trimming stripped 4 bases from V and 4 bases from J, with 5 bases between. Germline values: CDR1 SGHTA, CDR2 FQGNSA.

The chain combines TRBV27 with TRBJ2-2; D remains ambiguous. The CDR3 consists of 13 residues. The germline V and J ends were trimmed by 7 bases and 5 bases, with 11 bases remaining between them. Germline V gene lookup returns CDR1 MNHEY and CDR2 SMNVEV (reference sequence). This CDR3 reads CASTWVLTGELFF. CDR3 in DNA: TGTGCCAGCACCTGGGTACTTACCGGGGAGCTGTTTTTT.

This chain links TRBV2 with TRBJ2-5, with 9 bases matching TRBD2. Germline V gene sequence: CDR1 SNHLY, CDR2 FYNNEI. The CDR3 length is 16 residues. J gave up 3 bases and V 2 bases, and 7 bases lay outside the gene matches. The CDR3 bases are TGTGCCAGCAGTGAACGCCCTAGCGGGGCTGAAGAGACCCAGTACTTC. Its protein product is CASSERPSGAEETQYF.

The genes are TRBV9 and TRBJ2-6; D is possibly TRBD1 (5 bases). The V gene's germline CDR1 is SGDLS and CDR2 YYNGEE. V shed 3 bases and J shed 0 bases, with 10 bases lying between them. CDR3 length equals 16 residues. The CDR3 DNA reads TGTGCCAGCAGCGGCCGACAGTTCTCTGGGGCCAACGTCCTGACTTTC. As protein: CASSGRQFSGANVLTF.

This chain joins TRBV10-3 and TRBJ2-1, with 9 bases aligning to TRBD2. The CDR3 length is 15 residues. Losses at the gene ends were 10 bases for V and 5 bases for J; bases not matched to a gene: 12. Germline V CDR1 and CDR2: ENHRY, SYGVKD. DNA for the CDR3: TGTGCCACCTCCCTGGCGGGAGGGTTCGACAATGAGCAGTTCTTC. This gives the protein CATSLAGGFDNEQFF.

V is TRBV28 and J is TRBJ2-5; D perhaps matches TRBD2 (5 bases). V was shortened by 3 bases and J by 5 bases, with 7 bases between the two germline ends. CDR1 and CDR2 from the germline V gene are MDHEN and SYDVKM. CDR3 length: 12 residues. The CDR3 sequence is CASSFGDETQYF. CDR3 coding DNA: TGTGCCAGCAGTTTCGGGGATGAGACCCAGTACTTC.

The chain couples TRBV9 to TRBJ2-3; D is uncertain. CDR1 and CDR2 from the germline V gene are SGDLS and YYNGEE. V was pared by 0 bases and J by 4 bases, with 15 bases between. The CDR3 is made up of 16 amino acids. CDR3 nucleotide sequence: TGTGCCAGCAGCGTAGGTGGGTCGCGAAGGGCAGATACGCAGTATTTT. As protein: CASSVGGSRRADTQYF.

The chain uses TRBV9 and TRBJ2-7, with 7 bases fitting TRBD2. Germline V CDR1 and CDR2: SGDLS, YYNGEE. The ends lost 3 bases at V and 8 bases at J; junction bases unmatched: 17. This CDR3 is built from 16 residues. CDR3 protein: CASSDPKAGPQEKQYF. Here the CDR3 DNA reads TGTGCCAGCAGCGACCCAAAAGCGGGGCCCCAGGAGAAGCAGTACTTC.

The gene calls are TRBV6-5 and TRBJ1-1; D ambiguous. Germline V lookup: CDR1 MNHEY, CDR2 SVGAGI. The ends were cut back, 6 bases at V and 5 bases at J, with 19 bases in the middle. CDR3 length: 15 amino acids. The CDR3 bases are TGTGCCAGCAGCCACCTACCGGGCCCCCCAACTGAAGCTTTCTTT. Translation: CASSHLPGPPTEAFF.

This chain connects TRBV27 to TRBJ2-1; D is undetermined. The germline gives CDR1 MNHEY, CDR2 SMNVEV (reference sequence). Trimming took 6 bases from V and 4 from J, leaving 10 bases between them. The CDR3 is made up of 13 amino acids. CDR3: CASSTAIYNEQFF. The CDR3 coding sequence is TGTGCCAGCAGCACCGCAATATACAATGAGCAGTTCTTC.

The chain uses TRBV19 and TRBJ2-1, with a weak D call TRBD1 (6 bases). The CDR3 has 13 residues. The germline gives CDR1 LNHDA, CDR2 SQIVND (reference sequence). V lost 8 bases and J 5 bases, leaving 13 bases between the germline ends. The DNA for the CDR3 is TGTGCCAGTGATAGGGGGTTGGACAATGAGCAGTTCTTC. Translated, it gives CASDRGLDNEQFF.

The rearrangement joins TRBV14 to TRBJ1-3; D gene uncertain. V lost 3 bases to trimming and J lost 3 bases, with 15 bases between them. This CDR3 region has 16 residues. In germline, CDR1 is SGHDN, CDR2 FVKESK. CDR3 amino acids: CASSQKGGWYGNTIYF. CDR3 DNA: TGTGCCAGCAGCCAGAAGGGAGGATGGTATGGAAACACCATATATTTT.

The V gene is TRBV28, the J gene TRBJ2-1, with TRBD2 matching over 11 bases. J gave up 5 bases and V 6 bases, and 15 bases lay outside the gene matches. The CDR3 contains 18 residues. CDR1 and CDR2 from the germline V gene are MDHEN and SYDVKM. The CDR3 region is CASSFQGVGGLADNEQFF. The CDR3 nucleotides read TGTGCCAGCAGCTTTCAAGGTGTCGGGGGACTAGCGGACAATGAGCAGTTCTTC.

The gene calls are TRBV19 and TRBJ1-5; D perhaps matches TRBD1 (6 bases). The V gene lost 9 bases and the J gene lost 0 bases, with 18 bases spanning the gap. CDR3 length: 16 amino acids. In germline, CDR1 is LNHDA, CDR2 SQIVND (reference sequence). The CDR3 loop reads CARVGQPMNSNQPQHF. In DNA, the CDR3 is TGTGCCAGGGTAGGACAGCCTATGAATAGCAATCAGCCCCAGCATTTT.

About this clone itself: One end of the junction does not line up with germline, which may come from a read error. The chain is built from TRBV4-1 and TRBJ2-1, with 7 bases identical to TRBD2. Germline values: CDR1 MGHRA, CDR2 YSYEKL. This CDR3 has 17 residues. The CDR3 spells CASSQAWAGASHNEQFF. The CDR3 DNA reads TGCGCCAGCAGCCAAGCATGGGCGGGAGCCTCCCACAATGAGCAGTTCTTC.